The source of this T cell receptor (beta chain) is a study of radiotherapy plus CTLA-4 blockade in lung cancer. The wider study: Of all patients, over 15% responded objectively and around 31% showed disease control.

Trimming removed 5 bases at V and 6 bases at J, with 13 bases between. CDR3 size: 13 residues. The V gene's germline CDR1 is MNHNS and CDR2 SASEGT. Study-wide results and caveats: How blood T cell clones changed early, along with interferon-beta, reportedly forecast response best.

Produced via immunoSEQ multiplex PCR; TCRdb's table is partial and in-frame only. The sample contains nearly 110,000 clones, over 75% of which appear only once. Comment on this clone: The antigen is not known.

V and J are TRBV6-1 and TRBJ1-2; D call uncertain. The sequenced sample was peripheral blood, obtained from a patient treated with radiotherapy plus ipilimumab. This TCR was recovered from a human donor with non-small cell lung cancer that progressed on radiotherapy plus ipilimumab. Some clones in this sample may be carry-over from other donors' samples. Here the CDR3 reads CASSKERAHGYTF. CDR3 coding DNA: TGTGCCAGCAGTAAGGAAAGGGCCCATGGCTACACCTTC.